This paragraph covers one TCR beta chain sequence. The antigen is not known. Documented time point: late sampling 161 to 241 days after vaccination in three convalescent patients. As for treatment: approximately 9-day PBMC culture with coronavirus spike peptide pools or control peptides (ViraFEST assay). The data were obtained in a study of vaccination and CD4 T cells after COVID-19. In germline, CDR1 is MGHRA, CDR2 YSYEKL. V was pared by 4 bases and J by 1 base, with 10 bases between. This CDR3 spans 14 amino acids. Oncomine TCR Beta short-read sequencing was applied to DNA from cultured CD4+ T cells. TCRdb re-analysed the PCR reads in MiXCR, keeping a single row per CDR3 protein. The data contain about 21,000 distinct CDR3 sequences, about 46% of them singletons.

The clonotype was recovered from a human donor who had recovered from COVID-19. Sequencing used CD4+ T cells from blood, cultured in vitro, obtained about 7 months after SARS-CoV-2 vaccination. J is TRBJ2-5 and V is TRBV4-1; no clear D gene. CDR3 residues: CASSRQLVQETQYF. As DNA, the CDR3 is TGCGCCAGCAGCCGACAACTCGTCCAAGAGACCCAGTACTTC.